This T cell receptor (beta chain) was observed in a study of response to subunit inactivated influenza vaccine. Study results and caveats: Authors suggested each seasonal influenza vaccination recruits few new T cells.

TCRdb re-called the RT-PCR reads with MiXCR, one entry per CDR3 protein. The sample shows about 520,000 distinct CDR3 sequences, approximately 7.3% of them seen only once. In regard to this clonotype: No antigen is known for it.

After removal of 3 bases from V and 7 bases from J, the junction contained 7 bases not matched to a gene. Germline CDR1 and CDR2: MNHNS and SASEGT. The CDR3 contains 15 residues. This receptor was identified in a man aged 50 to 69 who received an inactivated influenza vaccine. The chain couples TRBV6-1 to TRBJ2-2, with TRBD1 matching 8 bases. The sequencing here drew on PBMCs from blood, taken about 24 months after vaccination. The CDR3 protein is CASSETGEFGGELFF. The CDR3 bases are TGTGCCAGCAGTGAGACAGGGGAGTTCGGCGGGGAGCTGTTTTTT.